This T cell receptor (beta chain) was identified during a study of T-cell reconstitution after alpha-beta-depleted transplantation in children. Overall study results and limits: The main origin of T-cell counts and diversity one year after transplant was newly produced T cells.

This clonotype was observed many times. Its antigen is unidentified. Using unique molecular identifiers, the investigators prepared the TCRbeta library. TCRdb passed the PCR reads through MiXCR, listing each CDR3 protein once. The table has 700,000 to 950,000 distinct CDR3 sequences, under 20% seen once. Germline V gene data show CDR1 as SGHRS and CDR2 as YFSETQ. The CDR3 runs to 16 residues. J was trimmed by 5 bases and V by 0 bases; bases with no gene match: 8. The receptor was isolated from a male patient younger than 18 who had a stem cell transplant for acute lymphoblastic leukemia, so the T cells may come from the graft donor. This chain links TRBV5-1 with TRBJ2-5; 9 nucleotides align to TRBD2. This sample comprised PBMCs, mostly from graft donor cells, obtained 360 days after TCRalphabeta/CD19-depleted stem cell transplant. CDR3 in DNA: TGCGCCAGCAGCTTGGTGGCGGGAGGGCCACGGGAGACCCAGTACTTC. The encoded protein is CASSLVAGGPRETQYF.